The text below deals with one T cell receptor (beta chain). This specimen comes from a study of blood T cell repertoires in COVID-19. The repertoire was sequenced with immunoSEQ multiplex PCR; TCRdb's copy has only in-frame clones and lacks some. Counted here are about 47,000 clones, roughly 84% occurring once; the ten biggest clones make up roughly 1.4%. The germline CDR1 and CDR2 sequences are LNHDA and SQIVND (reference sequence). CDR3 size: 16 residues. V was clipped by 3 bases and J by 5 bases, with 20 bases between them. The sample taken for sequencing was peripheral blood. This receptor was obtained from a man in his fifties with acute or convalescent COVID-19. This chain connects TRBV19 to TRBJ2-7; possibly TRBD1 for D (6 bases). The CDR3 DNA reads as TGTGCCAGTAGTATCAGCAGGGGATACCCGATAAACGAGCAGTACTTC. Translating gives CASSISRGYPINEQYF.